Shown below are 14 T cell receptor beta chains from a single sample sequenced in a study of T-cell reconstitution after alpha-beta-depleted transplantation in children. Molecular barcoding with unique molecular identifiers was used for the TCRbeta library. TCRdb re-derived calls from the PCR reads in MiXCR, one entry per CDR3 protein. The sample records approximately 490,000 distinct CDR3 sequences, approximately 12% being singletons. The source was PBMCs from the stem cell graft donor, collected from the stem cell graft. Every receptor here comes from a human donor who donated a stem cell graft to a child with combined immunodeficiency.

This clonotype was observed at least ten times. The chain has TRBV29-1 and TRBJ2-2, with D possibly being TRBD1 (6 bases). V was pared by 6 bases and J by 5 bases, with 19 bases between. There are 15 residues in the CDR3. Looked up from germline, CDR1 is SQVTM and CDR2 is ANQGSEA. The CDR3 DNA reads as TGCAGCGTCCGAAAGGGGGTTGCGGGTACCGGGGAGCTGTTTTTT. Protein sequence: CSVRKGVAGTGELFF.

V usage is TRBV30 and J usage is TRBJ2-1; D is uncertain. Deletions cut 4 bases from V and 2 bases from J, with 6 bases between. Germline V lookup: CDR1 GTSNPN, CDR2 SVGIG (reference sequence). The CDR3 has 12 amino acids. CDR3 sequence reads: CAWTDTYNEQFF. CDR3 bases: TGTGCCTGGACAGATACCTACAATGAGCAGTTCTTC.

V is TRBV12-3 or TRBV12-4 and J is TRBJ1-3; 10 bases are a match to TRBD1. The junction had 6 bases not matched to a gene; V was cut back by 5 bases and J by 2 bases. This CDR3 spans 16 amino acids. The DNA for the CDR3 is TGTGCCAGCAGTACCGACAGGGGGCAGACTGGAAACACCATATATTTT. Protein: CASSTDRGQTGNTIYF.

This chain joins TRBV6-1 and TRBJ2-1, with 8 nucleotides matching TRBD2. The CDR3 totals 16 residues. From germline, CDR1 is MNHNS and CDR2 SASEGT. Trimming removed 5 bases from V and 6 bases from J; junction bases left unmatched: 12. This CDR3 reads CASSPEGGGNFNEQFF. The CDR3, as DNA: TGTGCCAGCAGTCCCGAGGGCGGGGGGAACTTCAATGAGCAGTTCTTC.

The sample holds a few counts of this clonotype. This chain uses TRBV20-1 with TRBJ1-1; D is perhaps TRBD1 (5 bases). This CDR3 comprises 13 residues. With 2 bases removed from V and 3 bases from J, the gap between germline ends came to 10 bases. Germline V lookup: CDR1 DFQATT, CDR2 SNEGSKA (reference sequence). CDR3 in amino acids: CSARSGGHTEAFF. As DNA, the CDR3 is TGCAGTGCTAGAAGCGGGGGTCACACTGAAGCTTTCTTT.

This clonotype was picked up many times. The chain combines TRBV5-1 with TRBJ1-1; D uncertain. This CDR3 has 14 residues. Trimming stripped 1 base from V and 0 bases from J, with 7 bases between. Germline values: CDR1 SGHRS, CDR2 YFSETQ. The CDR3 region has the DNA TGCGCCAGCAGCTTGAATCGGATGAACACTGAAGCTTTCTTT. This encodes CASSLNRMNTEAFF. The variable domain in full, with the rest retrieved from reference TRBV5-1 and TRBJ1-1, is KAGVTQTPRYLIKTRGQQVTLSCSPISGHRSVSWYQQTPGQGLQFLFEYFSETQRNKGNFPGRFSGRQFSNSRSEMNVSTLELGDSALYLCASSLNRMNTEAFFGQGTRLTVV.

This clonotype was picked up a small number of times. The chain couples TRBV5-4 to TRBJ2-5; no reliable D call. Germline V CDR1 and CDR2: SGHNT, YYREEE (reference sequence). CDR3 length equals 14 residues. The V end lost 3 bases, the J end lost 5 bases, and 14 bases lay between the germline ends. CDR3 in amino acids: CASSSDGIVETQYF. The CDR3 nucleotides are TGTGCCAGCAGCTCGGATGGTATCGTCGAGACCCAGTACTTC.

This rearrangement joins TRBV12-3 or TRBV12-4 to TRBJ1-1; 8 bases fit TRBD1. The CDR3 covers 15 residues. V trimming: 7 bases; J trimming: 6 bases; junction bases outside the gene matches: 13. The CDR3 DNA reads as TGTGCCAGCACCCAGGACAGGGACATTGCCCCTGAAGCTTTCTTT. Translated, it gives CASTQDRDIAPEAFF.

V usage is TRBV4-3 and J usage is TRBJ2-3, with 7 bases aligning to TRBD2. V lost 0 bases and J lost 4; bases outside the gene matches: 7. This CDR3 region has 16 residues. In germline, CDR1 is LGHNA, CDR2 YSLEER. The CDR3 DNA follows: TGCGCCAGCAGCCAAGATCTAGCGGAGTATGCAGATACGCAGTATTTT. Its protein product is CASSQDLAEYADTQYF.

This clonotype has a handful of counts. This chain connects TRBV20-1 to TRBJ2-7, with D perhaps being TRBD1 or TRBD2 (5 bases each). Germline V lookup: CDR1 DFQATT, CDR2 SNEGSKA (reference sequence). Between the trimmed V and J ends, which lost 3 bases and 4 bases, there was a span of 16 bases. The length of the CDR3 is 14 residues. CDR3 coding DNA: TGCAGTGCTAGGTCCCGGGACCTTATATACGAGCAGTACTTC. This sequence encodes CSARSRDLIYEQYF.

This sequence joins TRBV27 and TRBJ2-7, with TRBD1 identical over 10 bases. CDR3 length equals 17 residues. CDR1 is MNHEY and CDR2 is SMNVEV in the germline V gene (reference sequence). J gave up 4 bases and V 5 bases, and 14 bases lay outside the gene matches. The CDR3 loop reads CASSLTGQGESWYEQYF. The CDR3 coding sequence is TGTGCCAGCAGTCTCACTGGACAGGGGGAAAGTTGGTACGAGCAGTACTTC.

The CDR3: CASSESYNEQFF. The CDR3 DNA reads TGCGCCAGCAGTGAGTCCTACAATGAGCAGTTCTTC. The chain combines TRBV10-2 with TRBJ2-1; D not certain. The CDR3 is 12 amino acids. Germline CDR1 WSHSY, CDR2 SAAADI. Trimming took off 0 bases at V and 3 bases at J, with 0 bases between the two ends.

The chain carries TRBV12-2 and TRBJ1-1; the table's D call, TRBD1, has no DNA check behind it. TRBV12-2 counts as a pseudogene. This CDR3 comprises 21 residues. The CDR3 protein is CASRSFRAPPQGDSRNTEAFF. The CDR3 DNA sequence: TGTGCAAGTCGCTCTTTTAGGGCGCCCCCGCAGGGGGACAGTCGGAACACTGAAGCTTTCTTT.

V usage is TRBV29-1 and J usage is TRBJ2-1, with 7 bases identical to TRBD1. Trimming took 2 bases from V and 7 from J; bases not matched to a gene: 5. The CDR3 has 13 residues. Germline V gene lookup returns CDR1 SQVTM and CDR2 ANQGSEA. This CDR3 reads CSVESSRGNEQFF. CDR3 in DNA: TGCAGCGTTGAAAGCAGCAGGGGGAATGAGCAGTTCTTC.